The rows below give T cell receptor beta chains drawn from one sample of a study of blood T cell repertoires in COVID-19. Libraries were prepared by immunoSEQ multiplex PCR; TCRdb keeps only in-frame clonotypes and omits some of them. This sample yields some 270,000 clones, of which approximately 85% are seen a single time; 3.5% to 5.5% belongs to the top ten. The specimen sequenced was PBMCs or T cells enriched from blood (not recorded which). These receptors all stem from a woman in her twenties or thirties who had recovered from COVID-19. Both conserved end residues are part of each CDR3. A D gene is named only where the DNA matches it firmly. Clone size is stated in some rows and not others, as once, few, many or a class when expanded.

j_call | v_call | cdr3_length | d_call | clone_size | cdr3_nt | cdr3_aa
TRBJ1-3 | TRBV9 | 15 | NA | NA | TGTGCCAGCAGCGTAGGTGACGGGTCTGGAAACACCATATATTTT | CASSVGDGSGNTIYF
TRBJ2-2 | TRBV14 | 17 | NA | once | TGTGCCAGCAGCCTTCGCCTAGCTAAACCCTGGGTCGGGGAGCTGTTTTTT | CASSLRLAKPWVGELFF
TRBJ1-2 | TRBV28 | 16 | TRBD1 | NA | TGTGCCAGCAGTAACTTCGGACAGGACCGTGGATATGGCTACACCTTC | CASSNFGQDRGYGYTF
TRBJ2-5 | TRBV6-5 | 13 | NA | NA | TGTGCCAGCAGCCCCCAGGGGCCAGAGACCCAGTACTTC | CASSPQGPETQYF
TRBJ1-1 | TRBV2 | 14 | NA | once | TGTGCCAGCAGGGGTTCTACAGCGAACACTGAAGCTTTCTTT | CASRGSTANTEAFF
TRBJ1-1 | TRBV5-1 | 11 | NA | NA | TGCGCCAGCAGCTTGGAGCGTGAAGCTTTCTTT | CASSLEREAFF
TRBJ1-2 | TRBV15 | 15 | TRBD1 | few | TGTGCCACCAGCAGAGATCCGACAGGGGTCTATGGCTACACCTTC | CATSRDPTGVYGYTF
TRBJ1-6 | TRBV5-1 | 16 | TRBD1 | NA | TGCGCCAGCAGCGGACCGGGACAGACTCATAATTCACCCCTCCACTTT | CASSGPGQTHNSPLHF
TRBJ2-7 | TRBV7-6 | 15 | NA | NA | TGTGCCAGCAGCTTAGGAAACGGTTTTAACTACGAGCAGTACTTC | CASSLGNGFNYEQYF
TRBJ2-1 | TRBV7-7 | 14 | TRBD2 | NA | TGTGCCAGCAGCCCGGGGGGGACCTCAAATGAGCAGTTCTTC | CASSPGGTSNEQFF
TRBJ2-7 | TRBV5-4 | 15 | TRBD2 | NA | TGTGCCAGCAGCCCCATAGCGGGAGGCCCGCACGAGCAGTACTTC | CASSPIAGGPHEQYF
TRBJ2-5 | TRBV6-5 | 14 | TRBD1 | NA | TGTGCCAGCAGGAGGGACAGGGGGGGAGAGACCCAGTACTTC | CASRRDRGGETQYF
TRBJ1-1 | TRBV28 | 15 | TRBD1 | NA | TGTGCCAGCAGTTTCCCAGGGGGCGTTGGCACTGAAGCTTTCTTT | CASSFPGGVGTEAFF
TRBJ2-3 | TRBV7-2 | 18 | TRBD2 | NA | TGTGCCAGCAGCTTCCCGGCGGGAGAGGGCCGGGGGTCAGATACGCAGTATTTT | CASSFPAGEGRGSDTQYF
TRBJ2-7 | TRBV29-1 | 14 | NA | few | TGCAGCGGAAGCGTCGACGGCAGCTCCTACGAGCAGTACTTC | CSGSVDGSSYEQYF
TRBJ1-5 | TRBV10-3 | 14 | NA | NA | TGTGCCATCAATGGGGGCAATAGCAATCAGCCCCAGCATTTT | CAINGGNSNQPQHF
TRBJ2-7 | TRBV28 | 12 | NA | NA | TGTGCCAGCGCGGCCCCGATCTCGGGGCAGTACTTC | CASAAPISGQYF